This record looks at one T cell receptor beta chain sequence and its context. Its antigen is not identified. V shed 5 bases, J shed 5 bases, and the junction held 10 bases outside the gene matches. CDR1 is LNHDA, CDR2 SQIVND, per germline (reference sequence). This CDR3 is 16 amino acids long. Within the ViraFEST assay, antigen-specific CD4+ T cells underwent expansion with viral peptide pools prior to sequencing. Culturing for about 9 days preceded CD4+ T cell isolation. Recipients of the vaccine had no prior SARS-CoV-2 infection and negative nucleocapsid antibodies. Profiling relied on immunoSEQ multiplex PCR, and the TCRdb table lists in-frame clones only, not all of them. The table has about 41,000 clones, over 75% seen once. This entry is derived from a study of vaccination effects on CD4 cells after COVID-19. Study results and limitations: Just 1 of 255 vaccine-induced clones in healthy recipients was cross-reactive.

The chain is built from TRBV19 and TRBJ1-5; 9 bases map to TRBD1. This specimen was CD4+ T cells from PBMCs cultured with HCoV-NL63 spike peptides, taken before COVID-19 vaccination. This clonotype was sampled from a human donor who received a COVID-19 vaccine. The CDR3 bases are TGTGCCAGTAGTCGAACAGGGGGCATTAAACATCAGCCCCAGCATTTT. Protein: CASSRTGGIKHQPQHF.